The sequence of this TCR beta chain was determined in a study of T cells in Graves' hyperthyroidism and ophthalmopathy. This clonotype showed up many times. Amplification of TCR beta CDR3 regions used RNA as the template. An initial round of RT-PCR targeting the TCR CDR3 relied on the HTBI primer set. TCRdb independently ran MiXCR on the multiplex PCR reads; one entry per CDR3 protein. The table lists 550,000 to 650,000 distinct CDR3 sequences, 14% of them singletons, with around 13% in the top ten. The source of this sequence is a woman aged 40-49 years with Graves' hyperthyroidism. Sequenced sample: blood.

DNA of the CDR3: TGCGCCAGCAGCTTCAGGGTTTTCGATGAGCAGTTCTTC. Amino acids: CASSFRVFDEQFF. The chain has TRBV5-1 and TRBJ2-1; D might be TRBD1 (5 bases). V lost 2 bases, J lost 8 bases, and 11 bases lay in between. There are 13 residues in the CDR3. Germline CDR1 is SGHRS and CDR2 is YFSETQ. The whole variable domain, remainder taken from reference TRBV5-1 and TRBJ2-1, is KAGVTQTPRYLIKTRGQQVTLSCSPISGHRSVSWYQQTPGQGLQFLFEYFSETQRNKGNFPGRFSGRQFSNSRSEMNVSTLELGDSALYLCASSFRVFDEQFFGPGTRLTVL.